This TCR beta chain was documented in a study of shared clonotypes between healthy human individuals. TCRdb's copy holds only in-frame clones and misses some; the assay was immunoSEQ multiplex PCR. Of around 510,000 clones in the sample, approximately 94% were seen once. CDR1 is MNHNY and CDR2 is SVGAGI in the germline V gene (reference sequence). V was shortened by 0 bases and J by 0 bases, with 6 bases between the two germline ends. The CDR3 sequence is 16 residues long. This TCR came from a woman in her twenties or thirties in good health. The chain employs TRBV6-6 and TRBJ2-6; no clear D. Sequencing input: naive CD4+ T cells sorted from blood. Subset indicated: CD45RA+ positively selected. CDR3 sequence (DNA): TGTGCCAGCAGTTACTCGCCGGGCTCTGGGGCCAACGTCCTGACTTTC. Its translation: CASSYSPGSGANVLTF.